This T cell receptor (beta chain) was sequenced in a study of spatial heterogeneity in lung cancer (dated by TCRdb to between 2017 and 2020). Some background on the complete study: Beta-chain transcripts were consistently detected in greater numbers than alpha-chain transcripts, which likely reflects a higher abundance of beta-chain transcripts. Both alpha and beta chains were TCR-sequenced in 220 or so tumor regions, approximately 68 matched nontumor lung samples and over 55 PBMC samples obtained at surgery. In tumor regions, TCR transcript counts showed a strong correlation with a T cell transcriptional module score derived from matched bulk RNA-seq. In the raw uncorrected reads, each unique combination of TCR and UMI appeared on average more than ten times. The study linked features of the TCR repertoire to counts of nonsynonymous mutations, which were determined by whole-exome sequencing of tumor tissue. In non-small cell lung cancer, the study quantitatively compared TCR alpha and beta repertoires across several tumor regions, matched nontumor lung, and blood. What the research found in general, with its limitations: A correlation was observed between the number of expanded intratumoral alpha and beta TCRs and the tumor nonsynonymous mutation count. The count of ubiquitous expanded TCRs correlated with the count of ubiquitous nonsynonymous mutations, and the count of regional expanded TCRs correlated with the count of regional nonsynonymous mutations. TCR-seq coverage of tumor T cells was estimated to be only roughly 7.5% for alpha chains and 11% to 15% for beta chains. Additional single-cell paired TCR alpha and beta sequencing was considered necessary to confirm, at a functional level, the hypothesis that regional TCRs recognize regional mutations.

As regards this clonotype: Its antigen is unknown. This may be a read error: a much more frequent sequence differs by one nucleotide.

V is pared back by 5 bases and J by 8 bases, with 15 bases lying between the germline termini. Reading from cysteine to phenylalanine, the CDR3 counts 14 amino acids. The sequence is cut down to CDR3 DNA, 42 bases in frame from base 1. CDR1 is given as SNHLY and CDR2 as FYNNEI, both from the germline V gene. The sample's time point label, in plain terms: sample taken at primary tumor resection. The donors were 60 to 80 patients from the lung TRACERx cohort who had early-stage, untreated non-small cell lung cancer. Whole RNA extracted from tumor and nontumor lung tissue, or from cryopreserved PBMC samples, was used for TCR sequencing without cell sorting. Patients were selected for TCR sequencing only if sufficient RNA was available from at least two tumor regions. Tumor and adjacent nontumor lung specimens were reviewed by a lung pathologist before selection. Library method: 5' RACE. The data were produced on a NextSeq 500. To allow correction of PCR and sequencing errors, the TCR library protocol tagged every TCR cDNA molecule with a unique molecular identifier. Under the source paper's analysis protocol: TCR identification, UMI-based error correction and CDR3 extraction were performed with Decombinator tools. Expanded TCRs were defined as those above a frequency of 2 per 1,000, corresponding to the top 1% of the tumor frequency distribution. Expanded tumor TCRs statistically deemed absent (corrected P<0.05) from at least one tumor region were classed as regional, and all other expanded tumor TCRs were classed as ubiquitous. Renyi diversity was calculated using the R vegan package after each repertoire was subsampled 100 times to 5,000 TCRs. CDR3 similarity networks were constructed using string-kernel similarity of amino acid triplets, with links drawn between CDR3s whose pairwise similarity was above 0.82. TCRdb reanalyzed the raw reads on its own, using fastp at Q25 for trimming and MiXCR for clone calling, and kept in-frame beta chains. Identical CDR3 proteins give one entry, which carries the most common genes and DNA. TCRdb, not the authors, supplied the V and J calls. Across this sample there are about 2,100 distinct CDR3 sequences, with 2.4% seen only once. The ten largest account for around 8.6% of the sample.

The receptor comes from a male donor with early-stage non-small cell lung cancer. The V gene is TRBV2 and the J gene is TRBJ1-4, and the D gene may be TRBD1, 5 bases matching. The sequencing used lung tumor tissue, collected at surgery. The CDR3 corresponds to CASSSRAGREKLFF. The sequence in DNA is TGTGCCAGCAGTTCCAGGGCAGGCCGGGAAAAACTGTTTTTT.